This T cell receptor beta chain derives from a study of blood T cell repertoires in COVID-19 (dated by TCRdb to 2019 to 2021). Regarding the study in general: The collaborator samples originated in the United States, Italy and Spain and spanned the acute and convalescent phases of COVID-19. The repertoires were released in a freely available public database intended as a resource for research on the immune response to SARS-CoV-2. The dataset comprised deeply sampled blood TCRbeta repertoires from subjects exposed to, actively infected with, or recovered from COVID-19. The prospective study material was composed of cDNA or gDNA derived from T cells, B-cell-depleted T cells, or PBMCs. Where available, HLA class I and class II types were obtained from metadata supplied by the sample provider rather than from assay-based typing. The samples were drawn from two sources: the first 160 participants of the ongoing ImmuneRACE study, and some 1,300 subjects contributed by 6 global collaborators. The sample metadata nearly always contained a de-identified subject ID, COVID-19 status, age in years and sex.

Collaborating institutions collected whole blood in K2EDTA tubes following their own protocols. For TCRbeta analysis, collaborator samples were shipped as frozen whole blood, as isolated PBMCs, or as DNA extracted from either sample type. General findings and caveats noted by the study authors: The quantity of clinical and demographic metadata differed by source and by participant and was supplied without curation.

After removal of 4 bases from V and 7 bases from J, the junction retains 6 bases not matched to a gene. Inclusive of the bounding cysteine and phenylalanine, the CDR3 is 14 residues long. The read is trimmed to its CDR3 DNA, 42 bases read in frame from base 1. In the germline V gene (reference sequence), CDR1 corresponds to LGHDT and CDR2 to YNNKEL. TCRbeta CDR3 regions were amplified from genomic DNA by means of the immunoSEQ Assay, a bias-controlled multiplex PCR. The published analysis was carried out like this. Nucleated cell counts per sample were estimated from amplification of reference gene primers within the assay. To quantify the absolute abundance of each unique TCRbeta CDR3 rearrangement, sequence reads were collapsed and filtered. For each sample, productive Simpson clonality was calculated as the square root of Simpson's diversity index across productive rearrangements. Entries here come from immuneACCESS through TCRdb and include only in-frame sequences with V and J called. Some clones fail to appear in such tables; in the studies checked, an unresolved V gene covers under half of the shortfall, and the cause of the remainder is unknown. Clone size and V and J calls were adopted from that table, with D and trimming inferred from the DNA. In this sample the table shows tens of thousands of clones, 70% to 90% of which occur a single time. The ten largest make up approximately 20% of the sample.

Concerning this clone itself: Its antigen specificity is not known. It has no much larger one-base neighbor in the sample; base qualities were not kept.

This sequence uses TRBV3-1 (or the pseudogene TRBV3-2) and TRBJ2-7; TRBD2 matches 11 bases in the middle. Sequenced material: peripheral blood. This TCR derives from a man between 65 and 79 years old with acute or convalescent COVID-19. The DNA sequence is TGTGCCAGCAGCCTCACTAGCGGGAGAGGAGAGCAGTACTTC. Translated, it gives CASSLTSGRGEQYF.